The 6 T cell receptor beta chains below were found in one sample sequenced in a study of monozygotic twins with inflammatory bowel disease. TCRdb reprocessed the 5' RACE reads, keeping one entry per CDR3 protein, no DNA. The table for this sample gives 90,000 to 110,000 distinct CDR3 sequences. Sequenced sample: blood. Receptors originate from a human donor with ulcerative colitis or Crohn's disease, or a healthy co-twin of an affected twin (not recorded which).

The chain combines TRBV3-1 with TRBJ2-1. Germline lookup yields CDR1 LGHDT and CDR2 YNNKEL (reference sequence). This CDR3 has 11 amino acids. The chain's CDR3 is CASGFSNEQFF.

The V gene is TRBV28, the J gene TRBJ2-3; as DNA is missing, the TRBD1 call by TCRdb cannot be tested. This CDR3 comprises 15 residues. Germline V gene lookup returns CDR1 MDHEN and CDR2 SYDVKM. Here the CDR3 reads CASSSTGDGTDTQYF.

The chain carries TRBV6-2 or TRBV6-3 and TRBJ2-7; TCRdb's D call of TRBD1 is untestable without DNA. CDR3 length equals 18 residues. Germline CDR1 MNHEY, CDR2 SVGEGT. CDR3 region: CASSYSQTGTGLAYEQYF.

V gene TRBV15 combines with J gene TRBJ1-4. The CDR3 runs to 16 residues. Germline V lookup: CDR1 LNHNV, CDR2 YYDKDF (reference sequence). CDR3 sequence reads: CATSSRWGVTNEKLFF. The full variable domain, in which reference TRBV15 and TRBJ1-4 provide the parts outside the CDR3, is DAMVIQNPRYQVTQFGKPVTLSCSQTLNHNVMYWYQQKSSQAPKLLFHYYDKDFNNEADTPDNFQSRRPNTSFCFLDIRSPGLGDTAMYLCATSSRWGVTNEKLFFGSGTQLSVL.

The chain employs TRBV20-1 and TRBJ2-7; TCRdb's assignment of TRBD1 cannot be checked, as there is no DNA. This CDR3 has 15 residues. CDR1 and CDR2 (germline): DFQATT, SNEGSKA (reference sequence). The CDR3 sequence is CSARAETGAGYEQYF.

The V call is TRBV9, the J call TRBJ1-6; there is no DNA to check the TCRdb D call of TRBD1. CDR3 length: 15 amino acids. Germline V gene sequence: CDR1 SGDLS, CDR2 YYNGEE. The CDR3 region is CASSSDREKYSPLHF.